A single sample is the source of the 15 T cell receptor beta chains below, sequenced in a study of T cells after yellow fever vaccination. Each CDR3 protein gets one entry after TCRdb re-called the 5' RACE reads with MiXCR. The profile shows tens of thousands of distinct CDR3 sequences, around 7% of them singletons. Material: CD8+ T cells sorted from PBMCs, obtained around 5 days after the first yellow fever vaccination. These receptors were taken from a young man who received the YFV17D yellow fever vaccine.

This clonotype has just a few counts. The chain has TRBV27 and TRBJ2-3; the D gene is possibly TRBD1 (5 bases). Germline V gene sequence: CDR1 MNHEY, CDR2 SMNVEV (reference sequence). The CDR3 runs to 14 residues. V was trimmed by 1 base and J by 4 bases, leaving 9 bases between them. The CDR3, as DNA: TGTGCCAGCAGTTTATGGTTAGGGGCAGATACGCAGTATTTT. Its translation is CASSLWLGADTQYF.

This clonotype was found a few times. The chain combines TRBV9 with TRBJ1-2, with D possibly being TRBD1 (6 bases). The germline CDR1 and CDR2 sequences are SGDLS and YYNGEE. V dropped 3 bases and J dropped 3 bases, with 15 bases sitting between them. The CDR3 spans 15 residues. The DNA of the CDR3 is TGTGCCAGCAGCGCCGAGGGGGGCGGATACTATGGCTACACCTTC. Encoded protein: CASSAEGGGYYGYTF.

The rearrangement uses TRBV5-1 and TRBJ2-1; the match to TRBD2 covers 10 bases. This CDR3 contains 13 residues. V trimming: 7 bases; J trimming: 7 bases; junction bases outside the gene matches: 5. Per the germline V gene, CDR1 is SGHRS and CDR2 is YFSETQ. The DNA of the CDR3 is TGCGCCAGCCGAGCGGGGGGGCTGAATGAGCAGTTCTTC. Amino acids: CASRAGGLNEQFF.

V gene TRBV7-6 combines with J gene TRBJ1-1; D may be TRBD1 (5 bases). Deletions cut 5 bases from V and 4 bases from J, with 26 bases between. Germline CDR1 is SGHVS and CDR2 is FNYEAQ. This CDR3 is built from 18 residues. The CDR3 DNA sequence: TGTGCCAGCAGCCGGGGGGGGTTGAGGAGTGGTGGGGGCACTGAAGCTTTCTTT. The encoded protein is CASSRGGLRSGGGTEAFF.

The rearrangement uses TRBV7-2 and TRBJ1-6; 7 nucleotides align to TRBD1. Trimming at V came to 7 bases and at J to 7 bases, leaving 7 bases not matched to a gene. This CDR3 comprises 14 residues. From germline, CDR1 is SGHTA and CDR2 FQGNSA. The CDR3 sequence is CASKGTARNSPLHF. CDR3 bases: TGTGCCAGCAAGGGGACAGCACGGAATTCACCCCTCCACTTT.

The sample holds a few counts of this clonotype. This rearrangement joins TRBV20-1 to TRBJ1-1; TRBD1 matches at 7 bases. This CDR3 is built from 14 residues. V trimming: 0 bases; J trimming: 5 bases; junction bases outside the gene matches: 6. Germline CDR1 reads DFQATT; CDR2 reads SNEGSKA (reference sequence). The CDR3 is CSARDLGRGTEAFF. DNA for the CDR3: TGCAGTGCTAGAGATCTCGGCAGGGGGACTGAAGCTTTCTTT.

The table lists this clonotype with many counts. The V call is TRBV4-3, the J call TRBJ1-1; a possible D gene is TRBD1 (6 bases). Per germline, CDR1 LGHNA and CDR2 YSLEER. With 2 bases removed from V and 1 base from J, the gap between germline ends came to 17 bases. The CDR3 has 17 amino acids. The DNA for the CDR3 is TGCGCCAGCAGCCAAACCAAGAGGGGGACGGGGAACACTGAAGCTTTCTTT. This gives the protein CASSQTKRGTGNTEAFF.

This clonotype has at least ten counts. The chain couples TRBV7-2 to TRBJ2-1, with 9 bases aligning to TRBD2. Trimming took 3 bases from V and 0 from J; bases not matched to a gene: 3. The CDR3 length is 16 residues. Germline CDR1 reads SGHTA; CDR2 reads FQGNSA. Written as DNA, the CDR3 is TGTGCCAGCAGCTTCCTAGCGGGGAGCTCCTACAATGAGCAGTTCTTC. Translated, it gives CASSFLAGSSYNEQFF.

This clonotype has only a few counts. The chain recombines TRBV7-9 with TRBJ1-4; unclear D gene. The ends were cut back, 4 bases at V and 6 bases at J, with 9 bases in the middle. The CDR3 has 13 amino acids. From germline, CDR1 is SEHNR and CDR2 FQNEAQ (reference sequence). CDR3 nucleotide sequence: TGTGCCAGCAGCTCATCGCTGGATGAAAAACTGTTTTTT. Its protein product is CASSSSLDEKLFF.

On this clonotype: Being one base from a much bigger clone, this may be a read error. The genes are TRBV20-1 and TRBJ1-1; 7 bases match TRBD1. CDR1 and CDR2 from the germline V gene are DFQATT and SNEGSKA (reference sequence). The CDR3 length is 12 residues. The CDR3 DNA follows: TGCAGTGCACGACAGGGCAACACTGGAGCTTTCTTT. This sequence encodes CSARQGNTGAFF.

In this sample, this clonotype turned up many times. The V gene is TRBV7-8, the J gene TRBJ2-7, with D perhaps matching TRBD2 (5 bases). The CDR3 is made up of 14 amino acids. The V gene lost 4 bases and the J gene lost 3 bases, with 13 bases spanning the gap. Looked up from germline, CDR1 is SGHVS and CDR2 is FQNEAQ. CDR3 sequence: CASSSPRVSYEQYF. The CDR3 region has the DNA TGTGCCAGCAGCTCTCCGCGGGTAAGCTACGAGCAGTACTTC.

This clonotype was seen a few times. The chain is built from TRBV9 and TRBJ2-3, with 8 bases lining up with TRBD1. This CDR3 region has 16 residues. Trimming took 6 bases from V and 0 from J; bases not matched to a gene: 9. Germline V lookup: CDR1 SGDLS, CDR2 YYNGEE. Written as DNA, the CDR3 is TGTGCCAGCACCCTCAACCGGGACAGGAGCACAGATACGCAGTATTTT. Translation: CASTLNRDRSTDTQYF. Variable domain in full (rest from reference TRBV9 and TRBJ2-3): DSGVTQTPKHLITATGQRVTLRCSPRSGDLSVYWYQQSLDQGLQFLIQYYNGEERAKGNILERFSAQQFPDLHSELNLSSLELGDSALYFCASTLNRDRSTDTQYFGPGTRLTVL.

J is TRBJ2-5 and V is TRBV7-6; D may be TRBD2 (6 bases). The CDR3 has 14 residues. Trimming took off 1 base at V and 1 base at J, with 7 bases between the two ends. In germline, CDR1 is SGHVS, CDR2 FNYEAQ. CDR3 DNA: TGTGCCAGCAGCTTAGGTAGCGGCCAAGAGACCCAGTACTTC. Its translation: CASSLGSGQETQYF.

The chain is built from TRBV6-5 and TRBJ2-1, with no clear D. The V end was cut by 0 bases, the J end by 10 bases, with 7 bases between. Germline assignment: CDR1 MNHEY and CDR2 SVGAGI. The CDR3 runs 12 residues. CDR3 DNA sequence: TGTGCCAGCAGTTACTCGACTGGGGAGCAGTTCTTC. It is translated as CASSYSTGEQFF.

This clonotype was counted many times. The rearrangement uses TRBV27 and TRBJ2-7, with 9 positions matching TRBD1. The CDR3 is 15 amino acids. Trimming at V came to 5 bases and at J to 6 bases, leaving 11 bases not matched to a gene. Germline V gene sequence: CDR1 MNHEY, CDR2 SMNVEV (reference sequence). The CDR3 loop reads CASSPAGTGLSEQYF. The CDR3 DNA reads TGTGCCAGCAGTCCCGCCGGGACAGGGTTAAGCGAGCAGTACTTC.